This TCR beta chain is from a study of post-analysis software for immune sequencing data (dated by TCRdb to about 2015). As for the study more broadly: Recorded disease courses included relapsing-remitting, secondary progressive and progressive-relapsing multiple sclerosis, with some patients lacking subtype annotation. The patient repertoires were set against ten to eleven previously published healthy control repertoires from donors whose ages ranged from roughly 6 to 25 years. A subset of samples was prepared in parallel using single-end sample barcoding, then pooled and co-amplified after Illumina adapter ligation. On the study overall, not on this receptor specifically: The multiple sclerosis patient group was slightly younger than the control group. When samples were clustered directly using the F measure, samples prepared in the same batch co-clustered strongly, which prompted a batch-effect correction. Normalized Chao1 diversity was significantly lower in multiple sclerosis patients than controls, suggesting substantial peripheral T-cell clonal expansion. A handful of TRBV segments, including TRBV5-6, TRBV5-1 and TRBV20-1, were significantly more frequent in patients than controls.

Comments on this clonotype: The target of this receptor is not known. The junction departs from germline at one end; a sequencing error may be responsible.

As encoded in the germline V gene, CDR1 is SGHTA while CDR2 is FQGNSA. Reading from cysteine to phenylalanine, the CDR3 counts 17 amino acids. Of all the DNA, just the CDR3 is kept, 51 bases in frame from base 1. To demonstrate the VDJtools post-analysis software, the study profiled TCR beta repertoires from the peripheral blood of around 13 young patients with multiple sclerosis. Multiple sclerosis patients were children and adolescents aged about 6 to 16 years. The library was built by means of PCR. TCRdb shows the sequencer as Illumina HiSeq 2500. To reduce PCR and sequencing biases, unique molecular identifiers were incorporated into the TCR beta cDNA libraries. Some 500,000 cDNA molecules were obtained for every 1 to 10 million input T cells, so each molecule roughly corresponded to one T cell. The same protocol used for the earlier healthy control dataset was applied to prepare and sequence the patient libraries. Samples belonging to the same batch were prepared together, multiplexed and sequenced on a shared HiSeq lane. Per the source publication's procedure: MIGEC was used to process the raw barcoded reads, and molecular identifier groups with only a single read were discarded before consensus assembly and CDR3 extraction. Clonotype tables were post-analysed with VDJtools, normalizing diversity by down-sampling all datasets to the smallest sample size. Repertoire overlap clustering matched CDR3 amino acid but not nucleotide sequences to correct batch-related cross-sample contamination. TCRdb trimmed public reads at Q25 via fastp, called clones via MiXCR and kept in-frame beta chains. Each entry is one CDR3 protein sequence, shown with its most common DNA and genes. The V and J calls, along with clone size, are taken from TCRdb and not from the paper's own processing. Within this sample are 650,000 to 850,000 distinct CDR3 sequences, with about 45% of them counted one time only. The ten most abundant clones make up 4.9% of the sample.

The sequence was collected from a girl between 5 and 17 years old with multiple sclerosis. Here the chain combines TRBV7-2 and TRBJ2-1, and the D gene may be TRBD2, 5 bases matching. The sample was blood. The CDR3 is CASSLGERLRIYNEQLF. The nucleotide sequence is given as TGTGCCAGCAGCTTAGGCGAGCGGCTTCGGATCTACAATGAGCAGTTATTC.